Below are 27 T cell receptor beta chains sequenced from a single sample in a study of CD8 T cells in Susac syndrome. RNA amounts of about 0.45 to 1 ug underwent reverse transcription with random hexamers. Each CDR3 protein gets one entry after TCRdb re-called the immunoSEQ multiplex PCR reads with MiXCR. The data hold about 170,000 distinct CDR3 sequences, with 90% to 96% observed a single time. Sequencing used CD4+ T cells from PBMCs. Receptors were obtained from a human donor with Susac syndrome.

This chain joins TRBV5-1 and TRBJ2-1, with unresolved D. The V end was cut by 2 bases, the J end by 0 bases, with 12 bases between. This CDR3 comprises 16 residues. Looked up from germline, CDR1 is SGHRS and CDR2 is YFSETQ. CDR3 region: CASSLASKSSYNEQFF. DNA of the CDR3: TGCGCCAGCAGCTTAGCGTCGAAGAGCTCCTACAATGAGCAGTTCTTC.

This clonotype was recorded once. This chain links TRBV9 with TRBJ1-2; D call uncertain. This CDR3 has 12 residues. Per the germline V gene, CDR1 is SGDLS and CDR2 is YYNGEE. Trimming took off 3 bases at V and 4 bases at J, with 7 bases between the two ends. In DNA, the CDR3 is TGTGCCAGCAGCGGACCGGGCTATGGCTACACCTTC. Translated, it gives CASSGPGYGYTF.

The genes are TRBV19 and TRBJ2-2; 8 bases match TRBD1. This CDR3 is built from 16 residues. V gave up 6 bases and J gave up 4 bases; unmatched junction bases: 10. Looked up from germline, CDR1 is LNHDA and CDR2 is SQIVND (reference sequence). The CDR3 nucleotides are TGTGCCAGTAGGATACTCAGGGGGCGCGGCACCGGGGAGCTGTTTTTT. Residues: CASRILRGRGTGELFF.

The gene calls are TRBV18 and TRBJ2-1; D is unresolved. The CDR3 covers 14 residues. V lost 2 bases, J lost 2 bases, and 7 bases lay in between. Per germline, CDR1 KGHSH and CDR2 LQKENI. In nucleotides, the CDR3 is TGTGCCAGCTCACCATTGGGAACCTACAATGAGCAGTTCTTC. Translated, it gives CASSPLGTYNEQFF.

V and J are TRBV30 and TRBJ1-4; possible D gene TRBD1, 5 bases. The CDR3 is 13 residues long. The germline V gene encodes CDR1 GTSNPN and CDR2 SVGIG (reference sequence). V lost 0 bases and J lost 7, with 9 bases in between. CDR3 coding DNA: TGTGCCTGGAGTGTGACAGCGGGTGAAAAACTGTTTTTT. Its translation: CAWSVTAGEKLFF.

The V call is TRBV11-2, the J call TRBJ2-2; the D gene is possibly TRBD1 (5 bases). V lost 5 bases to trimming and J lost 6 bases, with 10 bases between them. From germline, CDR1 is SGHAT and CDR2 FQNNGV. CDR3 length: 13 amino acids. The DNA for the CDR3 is TGTGCCAGCAGCGCAACAGGTTCCGGGGAGCTGTTTTTT. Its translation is CASSATGSGELFF.

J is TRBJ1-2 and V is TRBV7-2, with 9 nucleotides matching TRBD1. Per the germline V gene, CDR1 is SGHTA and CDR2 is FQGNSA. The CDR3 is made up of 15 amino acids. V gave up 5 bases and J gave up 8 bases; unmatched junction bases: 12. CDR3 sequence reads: CASSPGEQGAGGYTF. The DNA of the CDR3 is TGTGCCAGCAGCCCTGGTGAACAGGGGGCGGGCGGCTACACCTTC.

The CDR3 is CASSQDRYRGRNYNEQFF. CDR3 in DNA: TGTGCCAGCAGCCAAGATCGGTATCGCGGGAGGAACTACAATGAGCAGTTCTTC. V usage is TRBV4-2 and J usage is TRBJ2-1, with 8 nucleotides matching TRBD2. Germline lookup yields CDR1 LGHNA and CDR2 YNFKEQ. CDR3 length equals 18 residues. V lost 0 bases to trimming and J lost 3 bases; unmatched junction nucleotides: 10.

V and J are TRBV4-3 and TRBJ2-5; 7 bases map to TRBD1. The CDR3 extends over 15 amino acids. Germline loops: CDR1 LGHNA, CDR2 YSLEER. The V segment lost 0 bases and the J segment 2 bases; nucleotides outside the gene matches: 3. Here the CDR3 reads CASSQDRDRQETQYF. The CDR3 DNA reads TGCGCCAGCAGCCAAGACAGGGACAGACAAGAGACCCAGTACTTC.

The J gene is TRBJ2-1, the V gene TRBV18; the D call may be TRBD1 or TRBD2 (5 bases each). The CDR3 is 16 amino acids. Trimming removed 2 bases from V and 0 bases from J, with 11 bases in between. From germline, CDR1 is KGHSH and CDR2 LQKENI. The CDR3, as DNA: TGTGCCAGCTCACCATCAGGGACCGGCTCCTACAATGAGCAGTTCTTC. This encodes CASSPSGTGSYNEQFF.

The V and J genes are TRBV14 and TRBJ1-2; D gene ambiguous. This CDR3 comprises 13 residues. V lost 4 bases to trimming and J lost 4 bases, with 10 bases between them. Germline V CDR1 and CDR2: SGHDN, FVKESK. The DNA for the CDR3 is TGTGCCAGCAGCCCCGTCACCTTCTATGGCTACACCTTC. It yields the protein CASSPVTFYGYTF.

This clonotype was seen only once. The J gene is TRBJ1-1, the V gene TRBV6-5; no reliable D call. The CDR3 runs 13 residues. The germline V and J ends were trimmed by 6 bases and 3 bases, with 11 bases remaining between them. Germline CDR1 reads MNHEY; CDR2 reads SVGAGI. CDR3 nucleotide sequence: TGTGCCAGCAGATTCGGGTCCGACACTGAAGCTTTCTTT. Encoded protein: CASRFGSDTEAFF.

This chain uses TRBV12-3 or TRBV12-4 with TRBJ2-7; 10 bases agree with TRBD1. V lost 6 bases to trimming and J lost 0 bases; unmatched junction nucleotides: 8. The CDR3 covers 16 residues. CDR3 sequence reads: CASSPKGQGHSYEQYF. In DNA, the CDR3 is TGTGCCAGCAGCCCGAAGGGACAGGGGCACTCCTACGAGCAGTACTTC.

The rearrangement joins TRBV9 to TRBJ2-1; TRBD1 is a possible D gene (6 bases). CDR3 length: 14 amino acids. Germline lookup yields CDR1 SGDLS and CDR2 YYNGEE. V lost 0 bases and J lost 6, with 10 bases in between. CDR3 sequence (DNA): TGTGCCAGCAGCGTAGCTCAGGGGAGCAATGAGCAGTTCTTC. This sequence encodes CASSVAQGSNEQFF.

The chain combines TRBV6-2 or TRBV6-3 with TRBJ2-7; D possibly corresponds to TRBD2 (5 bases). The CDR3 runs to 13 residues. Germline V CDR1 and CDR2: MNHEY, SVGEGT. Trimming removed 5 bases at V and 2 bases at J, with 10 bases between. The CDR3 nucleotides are TGTGCCAGCAGTCCACTAGAGGCCTACGAGCAGTACGTC. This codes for CASSPLEAYEQYV.

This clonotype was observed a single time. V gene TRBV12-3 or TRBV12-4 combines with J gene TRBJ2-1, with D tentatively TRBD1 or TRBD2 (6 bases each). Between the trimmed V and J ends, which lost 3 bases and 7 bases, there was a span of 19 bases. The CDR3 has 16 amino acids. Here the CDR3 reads CASSFRGQIPPNEQFF. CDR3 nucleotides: TGTGCCAGCAGTTTCCGGGGGCAAATCCCTCCTAATGAGCAGTTCTTC.

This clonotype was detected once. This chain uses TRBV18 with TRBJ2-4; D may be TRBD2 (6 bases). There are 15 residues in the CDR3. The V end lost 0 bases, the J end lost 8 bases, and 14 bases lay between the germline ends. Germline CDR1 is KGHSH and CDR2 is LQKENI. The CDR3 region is CASSPPNRERYIQYF. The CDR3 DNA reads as TGTGCCAGCTCACCACCGAACCGGGAGCGGTACATTCAGTACTTC.

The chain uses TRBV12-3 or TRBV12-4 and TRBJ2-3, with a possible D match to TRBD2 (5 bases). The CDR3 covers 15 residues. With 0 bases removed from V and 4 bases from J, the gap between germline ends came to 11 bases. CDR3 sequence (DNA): TGTGCCAGCAGTTTAGCATGGCTGCGGGCAGATACGCAGTATTTT. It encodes CASSLAWLRADTQYF.

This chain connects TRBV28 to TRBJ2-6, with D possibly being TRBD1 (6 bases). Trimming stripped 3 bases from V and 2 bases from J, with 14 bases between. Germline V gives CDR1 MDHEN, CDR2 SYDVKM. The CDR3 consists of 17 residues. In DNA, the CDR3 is TGTGCCAGCAGTTTGCTCACAGGGATGGCTGGGGCCAACGTCCTGACTTTC. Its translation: CASSLLTGMAGANVLTF.

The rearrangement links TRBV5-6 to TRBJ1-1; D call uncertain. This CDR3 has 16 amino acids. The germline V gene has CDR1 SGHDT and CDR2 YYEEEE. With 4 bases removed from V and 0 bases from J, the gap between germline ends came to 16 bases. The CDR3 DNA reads TGTGCCAGCAGCCCCCGGGTCAATATCCTGAACACTGAAGCTTTCTTT. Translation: CASSPRVNILNTEAFF. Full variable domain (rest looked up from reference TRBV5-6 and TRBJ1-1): DAGVTQSPTHLIKTRGQQVTLRCSPKSGHDTVSWYQQALGQGPQFIFQYYEEEERQRGNFPDRFSGHQFPNYSSELNVNALLLGDSALYLCASSPRVNILNTEAFFGQGTRLTVV.

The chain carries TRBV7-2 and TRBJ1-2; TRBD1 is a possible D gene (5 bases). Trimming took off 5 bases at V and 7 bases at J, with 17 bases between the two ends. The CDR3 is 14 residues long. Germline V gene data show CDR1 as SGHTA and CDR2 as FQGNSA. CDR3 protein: CASSDGPSRGGYTF. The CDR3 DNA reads TGTGCCAGCAGCGACGGACCGAGTAGGGGTGGCTACACCTTC. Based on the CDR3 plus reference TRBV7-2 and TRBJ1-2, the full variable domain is GAGVSQSPSNKVTEKGKDVELRCDPISGHTALYWYRQSLGQGLEFLIYFQGNSAPDKSGLPSDRFSAERTGGSVSTLTIQRTQQEDSAVYLCASSDGPSRGGYTFGSGTRLTVV.

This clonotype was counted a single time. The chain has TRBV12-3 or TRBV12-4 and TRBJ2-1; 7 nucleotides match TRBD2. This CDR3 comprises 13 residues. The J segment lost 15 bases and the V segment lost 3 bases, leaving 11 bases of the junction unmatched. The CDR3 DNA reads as TGTGCCAGCAGTTTGGGTAGTAGCGGGCTCGGGTTCTTC. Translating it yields CASSLGSSGLGFF.

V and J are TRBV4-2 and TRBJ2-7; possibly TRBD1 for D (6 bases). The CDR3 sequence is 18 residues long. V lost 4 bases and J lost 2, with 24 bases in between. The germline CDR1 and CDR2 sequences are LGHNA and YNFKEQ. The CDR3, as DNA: TGTGCCAGCAGCCGAACACAGGGACCGTTTCGGAATGCCTACGAGCAGTACTTC. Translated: CASSRTQGPFRNAYEQYF.

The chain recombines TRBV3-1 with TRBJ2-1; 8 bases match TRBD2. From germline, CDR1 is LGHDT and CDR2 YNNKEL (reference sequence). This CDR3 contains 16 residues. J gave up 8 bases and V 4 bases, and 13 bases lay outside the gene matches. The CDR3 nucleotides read TGTGCCAGCAGCCGCCTTAGCGGGAAGAAGGGGGATGAGCAGTTCTTC. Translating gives CASSRLSGKKGDEQFF.

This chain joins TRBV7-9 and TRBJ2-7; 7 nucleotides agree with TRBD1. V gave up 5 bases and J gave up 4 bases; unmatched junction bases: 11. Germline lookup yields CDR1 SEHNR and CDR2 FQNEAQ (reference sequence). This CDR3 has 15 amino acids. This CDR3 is CASSQTGQPGYEQYF. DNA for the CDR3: TGTGCCAGCAGCCAAACGGGACAGCCGGGTTACGAGCAGTACTTC.

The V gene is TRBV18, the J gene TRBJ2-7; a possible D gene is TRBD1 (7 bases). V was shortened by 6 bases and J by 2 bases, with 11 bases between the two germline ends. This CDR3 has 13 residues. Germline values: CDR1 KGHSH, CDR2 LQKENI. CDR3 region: CASSRDSTYEQYF. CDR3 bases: TGTGCCAGCTCGCGGGACAGTACCTACGAGCAGTACTTC.

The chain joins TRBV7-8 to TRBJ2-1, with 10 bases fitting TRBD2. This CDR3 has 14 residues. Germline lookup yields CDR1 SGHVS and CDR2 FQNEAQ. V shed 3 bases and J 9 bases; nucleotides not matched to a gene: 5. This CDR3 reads CASSLSGGAIEQFF. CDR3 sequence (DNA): TGTGCCAGCAGCTTGAGCGGGGGGGCCATTGAGCAGTTCTTC.